The source of this T cell receptor beta chain is a study of regulatory T cells in long-lasting Graves disease. Time point indicated: persistent/refractory GD, antithyroid drugs over 5 years with positive TRAb. Researchers made the TCR library from RNA that was extracted from PBMCs. American Thyroid Association guidelines served as the basis for diagnosing Graves' disease. V dropped 6 bases and J dropped 8; count of bases not matched to a gene: 16. The CDR3 totals 14 residues. The germline V gene has CDR1 DFQATT and CDR2 SNEGSKA (reference sequence). In building TCR beta libraries, iRepertoire HTBI primers were used together with Arm-PCR of CDR3 regions. TCRdb processed the multiplex PCR reads anew with MiXCR; each CDR3 protein has one entry. The sample consists of 360,000 or so distinct CDR3 sequences, roughly 25% of them appearing once. Study-wide points: Gene preferences differed: TRBV28, TRBJ1-2, TRBJ2-5 in persistent cases. Investigators studied peripheral blood only, not thyroid tissue.

This clonotype appeared many times. Its antigen is unidentified. Sample: peripheral blood mononuclear cells (PBMCs), taken when the disease was refractory, from a patient treated with antithyroid drugs. The chain is built from TRBV20-1 and TRBJ2-7; 7 bases align to TRBD2. The sequence derives from a woman aged 40 to 50 with Graves disease. CDR3 bases: TGCAGTGCCCCTACCGGGACTATCGAGGTGCAGCAGTACTTC. Amino acids: CSAPTGTIEVQQYF.